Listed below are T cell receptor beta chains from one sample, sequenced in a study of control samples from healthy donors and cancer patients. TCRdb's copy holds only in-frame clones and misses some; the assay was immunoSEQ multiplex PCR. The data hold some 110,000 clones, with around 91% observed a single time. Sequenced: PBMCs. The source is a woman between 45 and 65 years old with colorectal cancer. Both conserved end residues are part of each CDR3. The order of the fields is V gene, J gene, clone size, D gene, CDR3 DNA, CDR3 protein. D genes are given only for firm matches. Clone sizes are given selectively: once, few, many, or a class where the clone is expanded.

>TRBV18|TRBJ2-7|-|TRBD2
TGTGCCAGCTCACCGGCGGGAGTCCCCTACGAGCAGTACTTC
CASSPAGVPYEQYF
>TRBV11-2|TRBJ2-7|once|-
TGTGCCAGCAGCCCCCCTGGGTACGAGCAGTACTTC
CASSPPGYEQYF
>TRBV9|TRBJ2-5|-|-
TGTGCCAGCAGCGTGGCCAGCTACCAAGAGACCCAGTACTTC
CASSVASYQETQYF
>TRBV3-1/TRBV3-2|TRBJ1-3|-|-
TGTGCCAGCAGCCTCCCTTTTGGCAGGGGCTCTGGAAACACCATATATTTT
CASSLPFGRGSGNTIYF
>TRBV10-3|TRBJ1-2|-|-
TGTGCCATCAGGGAACTCCTTTTCAGGGACTTAGGTGGCTACACCTTC
CAIRELLFRDLGGYTF
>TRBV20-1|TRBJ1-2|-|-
TGCAGTGCTAGTTCTGGGGACTATGGCTACACCTTC
CSASSGDYGYTF
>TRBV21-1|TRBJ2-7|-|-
TGTGCCAGCAGCCCCCGGGACAGGGTATATCCAAACTACGAGCAGTACTTC
CASSPRDRVYPNYEQYF
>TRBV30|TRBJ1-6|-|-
TGTGCCTGGAGTGGGGGGTACTCCTATAATTCACCCCTCCACTTT
CAWSGGYSYNSPLHF
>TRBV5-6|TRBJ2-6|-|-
TGTGCCAGCAGCTCTCTGGGGGCCTGGGCCAACGTCCTGACTTTC
CASSSLGAWANVLTF
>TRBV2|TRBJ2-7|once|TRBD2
TGTGCCAGCGCCGGACTAGCGGATAACGAGCAGTACTTC
CASAGLADNEQYF
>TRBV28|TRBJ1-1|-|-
TGTGCCAGCAGTTTGGGGGGGAACACTGAAGCTTTCTTT
CASSLGGNTEAFF
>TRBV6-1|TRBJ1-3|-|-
TGTGCCAGCAGTGACAGGCACTCTGGAAACACCATATATTTT
CASSDRHSGNTIYF
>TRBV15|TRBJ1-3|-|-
TGTGCCACCAGTAGTTTATCAGTTGGAAACACCATATATTTT
CATSSLSVGNTIYF
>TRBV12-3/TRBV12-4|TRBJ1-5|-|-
TGTGCCAGCAGTCTGACGGATGATCAGCCCCAGCATTTT
CASSLTDDQPQHF
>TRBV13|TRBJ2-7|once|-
TGTGCCACGACTGGACAGTCCAGCTCCTACGAGCAGTACTTC
CATTGQSSSYEQYF
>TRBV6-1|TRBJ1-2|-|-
TGTGCCAGCAGTGAACCCCCGGGCGTGATGGGCTACACCTTC
CASSEPPGVMGYTF
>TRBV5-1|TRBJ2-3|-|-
TGCGCCAGCAGCTTGGTGTCTACCACAGATACGCAGTATTTT
CASSLVSTTDTQYF
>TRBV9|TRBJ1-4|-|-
TGTGCCAGCAGCGTAGCGCCGGACCCTAATGAAAAACTGTTTTTT
CASSVAPDPNEKLFF
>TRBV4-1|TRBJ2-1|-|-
TGCGCCAGCAGCCAAGTCGTTCAGGGCGATGAGCAGTTCTTC
CASSQVVQGDEQFF
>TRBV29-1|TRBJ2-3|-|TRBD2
TGCAGCGAGCGGGGACTAGCGGGAGGAGTAGATACGCAGTATTTT
CSERGLAGGVDTQYF
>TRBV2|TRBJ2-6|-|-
TGTGCCAGCAGTTGGGGCCCTGGGGCCAACGTCCTGACTTTC
CASSWGPGANVLTF
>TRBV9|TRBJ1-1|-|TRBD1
TGTGCCAGCAGCGTAGGACAGGGGGCGTTCCAAGGTCAGAACACTGAAGCTTTCTTT
CASSVGQGAFQGQNTEAFF
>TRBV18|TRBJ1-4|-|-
TGTGCCAGCTCAGCGGGCCTCCAACCGAGGCTGTTTTTT
CASSAGLQPRLFF